The next 27 T cell receptor beta chains were all read from a single sample in a study of OX40 agonist ivuxolimab in advanced cancers. Measured with immunoSEQ multiplex PCR; TCRdb has only the in-frame clones, and not every one. Among about 92,000 clones, about 91% were seen once, and the ten largest hold less than 0.4%. The input for sequencing was CD4+ or CD8+ T cells sorted from blood, taken in a trial of the OX40 agonist ivuxolimab. These receptors were obtained from an adult with an advanced solid tumor such as melanoma, head and neck, liver or kidney cancer.

The V gene is TRBV7-9, the J gene TRBJ1-3; 7 nucleotides align to TRBD1. The CDR3 runs 13 residues. The germline CDR1 and CDR2 sequences are SEHNR and FQNEAQ (reference sequence). V trimming: 5 bases; J trimming: 2 bases; junction bases outside the gene matches: 0. For the CDR3, the DNA is TGTGCCAGCAGCGGGACAGCTGGAAACACCATATATTTT. It yields the protein CASSGTAGNTIYF.

The chain links TRBV6-5 to TRBJ2-2; 10 bases line up with TRBD2. This CDR3 spans 15 amino acids. V trimming: 6 bases; J trimming: 6 bases; junction bases outside the gene matches: 7. From germline, CDR1 is MNHEY and CDR2 SVGAGI. The CDR3 DNA follows: TGTGCCAGCAGGAGTAGCGGGAGGTCTGCCGGGGAGCTGTTTTTT. Residues: CASRSSGRSAGELFF.

The chain links TRBV28 to TRBJ2-5, with TRBD2 matching over 9 bases. Germline assignment: CDR1 MDHEN and CDR2 SYDVKM. This CDR3 contains 15 residues. Trimming at V came to 3 bases and at J to 5 bases, leaving 7 bases not matched to a gene. CDR3 sequence: CASSFRLAGRETQYF. CDR3 coding DNA: TGTGCCAGCAGTTTCCGCCTAGCGGGAAGGGAGACCCAGTACTTC.

The chain carries TRBV4-1 and TRBJ1-4; D not resolved. The length of the CDR3 is 11 residues. Germline V gene sequence: CDR1 MGHRA, CDR2 YSYEKL. Trimming stripped 0 bases from V and 8 bases from J, with 1 base between. This chain's CDR3 is CASSQEEKLFF. CDR3 sequence (DNA): TGCGCCAGCAGCCAAGAAGAAAAACTGTTTTTT.

The chain recombines TRBV5-6 with TRBJ1-3; the match to TRBD1 covers 8 bases. V was clipped by 0 bases and J by 3 bases; unmatched bases: 8. The CDR3 loop spans 17 amino acids. Per germline, CDR1 SGHDT and CDR2 YYEEEE. In nucleotides, the CDR3 is TGTGCCAGCAGCTTGGGTTACAGGGGGAATGTTGGAAACACCATATATTTT. This sequence encodes CASSLGYRGNVGNTIYF.

This clone came up once. The rearrangement uses TRBV18 and TRBJ2-5; D remains ambiguous. Germline CDR1 reads KGHSH; CDR2 reads LQKENI. The CDR3 sequence is 13 residues long. Trimming cost V 2 bases and J 2 bases, with 6 bases left between them. CDR3 sequence: CASSPTQQETQYF. DNA for the CDR3: TGTGCCAGCTCACCAACGCAACAAGAGACCCAGTACTTC.

The chain employs TRBV7-2 and TRBJ2-3, with D unresolved. The germline V gene has CDR1 SGHTA and CDR2 FQGNSA. This CDR3 is built from 12 residues. Trimming left V 3 bases short and J 2 bases short, with 3 bases between. Here the CDR3 reads CASSFYTDTQYF. The CDR3 bases are TGTGCCAGCAGCTTCTACACAGATACGCAGTATTTT.

The rearrangement joins TRBV5-5 to TRBJ2-1, with D perhaps matching TRBD1 (5 bases). Germline V gene data show CDR1 as SGHKS and CDR2 as YYEKEE (reference sequence). This CDR3 comprises 14 residues. V lost 1 base and J lost 0, with 5 bases in between. CDR3 residues: CASSLTGSYNEQFF. Written as DNA, the CDR3 is TGTGCCAGCAGCTTGACAGGCTCCTACAATGAGCAGTTCTTC.

Written as DNA, the CDR3 is TGCGCCAGCAGCCCACTTGGACAGGGAAGCGTGAACACTGAAGCTTTCTTT. The encoded protein is CASSPLGQGSVNTEAFF. The chain is built from TRBV5-1 and TRBJ1-1, with 8 bases lining up with TRBD1. Looked up from germline, CDR1 is SGHRS and CDR2 is YFSETQ. J lost 0 bases, V lost 4 bases, and 11 bases had no gene match. The CDR3 runs to 17 residues.

The chain carries TRBV2 and TRBJ2-7; possibly TRBD2 for D (5 bases). This CDR3 is 12 amino acids long. V was clipped by 7 bases and J by 6 bases, with 13 bases between them. Germline-derived CDR1 and CDR2 are SNHLY and FYNNEI. CDR3 sequence: CASKLDGAEQYF. The CDR3 DNA follows: TGTGCCAGCAAACTAGACGGTGCCGAGCAGTACTTC.

The CDR3 reads CASSGEGPDYEQYF. The CDR3 bases are TGTGCCAGCAGTGGGGAGGGTCCGGACTACGAGCAGTACTTC. The chain carries TRBV6-1 and TRBJ2-7; 7 positions agree with TRBD2. The V segment lost 4 bases and the J segment 3 bases; nucleotides outside the gene matches: 6. Germline values: CDR1 MNHNS, CDR2 SASEGT. The CDR3 is 14 amino acids.

This clone was detected a few times. Other nucleotide sequences from this sample produce the same CDR3. The chain has TRBV7-9 and TRBJ2-7, with TRBD1 matching over 8 bases. Germline CDR1 SEHNR, CDR2 FQNEAQ (reference sequence). The ends lost 3 bases at V and 5 bases at J; junction bases unmatched: 3. The CDR3 is 13 amino acids. In nucleotides, the CDR3 is TGTGCCAGCAGCTTGGACAGGGCTAACGAGCAGTACTTC. Protein product: CASSLDRANEQYF.

V usage is TRBV18 and J usage is TRBJ2-7, with 9 bases fitting TRBD2. Germline CDR1 reads KGHSH; CDR2 reads LQKENI. CDR3 size: 16 residues. V dropped 3 bases and J dropped 3; count of bases not matched to a gene: 9. CDR3: CASSPALAGIDYEQYF. The CDR3 nucleotides read TGTGCCAGCTCACCCGCACTAGCGGGCATAGACTACGAGCAGTACTTC.

Details on this clone: This same CDR3 is encoded by further DNA sequences in the sample. The gene calls are TRBV28 and TRBJ1-5, with D unresolved. CDR1 is MDHEN and CDR2 is SYDVKM in the germline V gene. The V end was cut by 2 bases, the J end by 1 base, with 3 bases between. There are 13 residues in the CDR3. CDR3 residues: CASSLDSNQPQHF. CDR3 DNA sequence: TGTGCCAGCAGTTTAGACAGCAATCAGCCCCAGCATTTT.

The chain links TRBV19 to TRBJ2-3; 11 bases match TRBD2. This CDR3 has 18 amino acids. Losses at the gene ends were 3 bases for V and 4 bases for J; bases not matched to a gene: 12. Germline CDR1 LNHDA, CDR2 SQIVND (reference sequence). For the CDR3, the DNA is TGTGCCAGTAGTATCTCTCTGGGAGGACTAGCGGGTGCAGATACGCAGTATTTT. As protein: CASSISLGGLAGADTQYF.

V and J are TRBV5-1 and TRBJ2-5; TRBD2 matches 7 bases. CDR3 length equals 17 residues. Germline V gene data show CDR1 as SGHRS and CDR2 as YFSETQ. Germline trimming cut 4 bases from V and 5 bases from J; bases unmatched to any gene: 17. The CDR3 region is CASSLGWASGTRETQYF. The CDR3, as DNA: TGCGCCAGCAGCCTCGGCTGGGCTAGCGGAACGAGGGAGACCCAGTACTTC.

The V and J genes are TRBV27 and TRBJ2-7; a weak D match, TRBD1 (5 bases). Germline CDR1 reads MNHEY; CDR2 reads SMNVEV (reference sequence). V was shortened by 5 bases and J by 7 bases, with 15 bases between the two germline ends. CDR3 size: 13 residues. The DNA of the CDR3 is TGTGCCAGCAGTCGTCAGGGTGGTGGGGAGCAGTACTTC. This codes for CASSRQGGGEQYF.

The chain uses TRBV27 and TRBJ2-5; the D is unclear. The CDR3 is made up of 14 amino acids. With 5 bases removed from V and 1 base from J, the gap between germline ends came to 11 bases. Germline V gene sequence: CDR1 MNHEY, CDR2 SMNVEV (reference sequence). In DNA form, the CDR3 reads TGTGCCAGCAGTGCTAGTGGGGTCCAAGAGACCCAGTACTTC. Protein product: CASSASGVQETQYF.

The sample holds one count of this clone. The chain carries TRBV19 and TRBJ2-5, with D unresolved. The CDR3 sequence is 9 residues long. The V end was cut by 8 bases, the J end by 5 bases, with 3 bases between. Germline V gives CDR1 LNHDA, CDR2 SQIVND (reference sequence). The CDR3 protein is CASFETQYF. The CDR3 nucleotides are TGTGCCAGTTTTGAGACCCAGTACTTC.

The chain is built from TRBV7-2 and TRBJ1-4; D possibly corresponds to TRBD1 (5 bases). V was clipped by 2 bases and J by 3 bases, with 10 bases between them. Germline V lookup: CDR1 SGHTA, CDR2 FQGNSA. The CDR3 spans 15 residues. The CDR3 protein is CASSLSAGPNEKLFF. The DNA of the CDR3 is TGTGCCAGCAGCTTAAGCGCAGGGCCTAATGAAAAACTGTTTTTT.

The CDR3 loop is CASSDRQHSGNTIYF. CDR3 nucleotide sequence: TGTGCCAGCAGTGATCGGCAGCACTCTGGAAACACCATATATTTT. This rearrangement joins TRBV6-4 to TRBJ1-3; no clear D. This CDR3 is 15 amino acids long. Germline V gives CDR1 MRHNA, CDR2 SNTAGT. Trimming removed 3 bases at V and 0 bases at J, with 9 bases between.

V and J are TRBV29-1 and TRBJ2-3; D is unclear. V dropped 1 base and J dropped 1 base, with 6 bases sitting between them. CDR1 and CDR2 from the germline V gene are SQVTM and ANQGSEA. CDR3 size: 13 residues. DNA for the CDR3: TGCAGCGTTGAAGTGGCAGGCACAGATACGCAGTATTTT. Amino acid sequence: CSVEVAGTDTQYF.

Concerning this clone: Other nucleotide sequences in the sample specify the same CDR3. The chain joins TRBV19 to TRBJ2-3; possibly TRBD2 for D (6 bases). From germline, CDR1 is LNHDA and CDR2 SQIVND (reference sequence). This CDR3 region has 14 residues. Trimming stripped 3 bases from V and 1 base from J, with 8 bases between. The CDR3 region has the DNA TGTGCCAGTAGTATGGGGGGAGGCACAGATACGCAGTATTTT. Protein product: CASSMGGGTDTQYF.

CDR3: CASSPGQGRGGYTF. The DNA of the CDR3 is TGTGCCAGCAGCCCTGGACAGGGACGGGGTGGCTACACCTTC. The V gene is TRBV5-4, the J gene TRBJ1-2, with TRBD1 identical over 8 bases. Germline V CDR1 and CDR2: SGHNT, YYREEE (reference sequence). J gave up 7 bases and V 4 bases, and 9 bases lay outside the gene matches. This CDR3 is 14 amino acids long. The whole variable domain, filled in from reference TRBV5-4 and TRBJ1-2, reads ETGVTQSPTHLIKTRGQQVTLRCSSQSGHNTVSWYQQALGQGPQFIFQYYREEENGRGNFPPRFSGLQFPNYSSELNVNALELDDSALYLCASSPGQGRGGYTFGSGTRLTVV.

The count of this clone is one. This sequence joins TRBV7-3 and TRBJ2-1; 11 bases agree with TRBD2. Unmatched junction bases numbered 7, after V lost 5 bases and J lost 10 bases. This CDR3 region has 14 residues. CDR1 is SGHTA and CDR2 is FQGTGA in the germline V gene. The CDR3 coding sequence is TGTGCCAGCAGCCACGCTCTAGCGGGAGGAGAGCAGTTCTTC. Amino acids: CASSHALAGGEQFF.

This clone was detected once. The rearrangement joins TRBV7-8 to TRBJ2-7; D gene ambiguous. CDR3 length: 14 amino acids. Trimming left V 2 bases short and J 3 bases short, with 11 bases between. Germline V gene data show CDR1 as SGHVS and CDR2 as FQNEAQ. The CDR3 nucleotides are TGTGCCAGCAGCTTATTAGACCGCTTCTACGAGCAGTACTTC. It is translated as CASSLLDRFYEQYF.

This chain connects TRBV11-2 to TRBJ1-3; TRBD1 aligns across 7 bases. J was trimmed by 4 bases and V by 6 bases; bases with no gene match: 6. The CDR3 has 14 amino acids. From germline, CDR1 is SGHAT and CDR2 FQNNGV. In DNA form, the CDR3 reads TGTGCCAGCAGTTTACAGGGGACAGGAAACACCATATATTTT. This codes for CASSLQGTGNTIYF.